The 8 T cell receptor beta chains below were found in one sample sequenced in a study of cytomegalovirus exposure and HLA in healthy donors. The PCR contained 60 Vbeta and 13 Jbeta primers. The method was immunoSEQ multiplex PCR; TCRdb's version includes in-frame clones alone and lacks a portion of them. The sample comprises 200,000 to 300,000 clones, more than 75% of which are singletons, and over 5% rests with the top ten. Material: PBMCs. These receptor sequences come from a woman in her thirties or forties in good health and CMV-seropositive.

This chain uses TRBV9 with TRBJ1-1; a weak D match, TRBD1 (6 bases). Between the trimmed V and J ends, which lost 4 bases and 1 base, there was a span of 11 bases. The V gene's germline CDR1 is SGDLS and CDR2 YYNGEE. The CDR3 is 14 amino acids. The CDR3 sequence is CASSFRGGNTEAFF. The CDR3 DNA sequence: TGTGCCAGCAGCTTCAGAGGGGGGAACACTGAAGCTTTCTTT.

The chain is built from TRBV11-1 and TRBJ2-2; D is possibly TRBD1 (5 bases). This CDR3 contains 15 residues. Trimming stripped 1 base from V and 1 base from J, with 7 bases between. Germline CDR1 SGHAT, CDR2 FQDESV (reference sequence). CDR3 loop: CASSLGQGNTGELFF. In nucleotides, the CDR3 is TGTGCCAGCAGCTTAGGCCAGGGGAACACCGGGGAGCTGTTTTTT.

The V call is TRBV7-2, the J call TRBJ2-1; D is undetermined. Germline V CDR1 and CDR2: SGHTA, FQGNSA. Trimming took 4 bases from V and 5 from J, leaving 15 bases between them. This CDR3 spans 15 amino acids. In nucleotides, the CDR3 is TGTGCCAGCAGCTCCCAGCCGGGTCCCGACAATGAGCAGTTCTTC. It codes for CASSSQPGPDNEQFF.

The chain is built from TRBV5-4 and TRBJ2-5, with D perhaps TRBD1 (5 bases). CDR1 SGHNT and CDR2 YYREEE come from the germline V gene (reference sequence). This CDR3 is 14 amino acids long. The V gene lost 4 bases and the J gene lost 5 bases, with 15 bases spanning the gap. The CDR3 sequence is CASSPQGFEETQYF. DNA for the CDR3: TGTGCCAGCAGCCCCCAGGGATTCGAGGAGACCCAGTACTTC.

This clone was counted only a few times. The chain joins TRBV7-8 to TRBJ2-5; 7 nucleotides align to TRBD1. The CDR3 is 15 residues long. Germline loops: CDR1 SGHVS, CDR2 FQNEAQ. V lost 2 bases to trimming and J lost 2 bases; unmatched junction nucleotides: 5. In DNA form, the CDR3 reads TGTGCCAGCAGCTTACGGGACAGCCTACAAGAGACCCAGTACTTC. Protein: CASSLRDSLQETQYF.

This chain links TRBV6-1 with TRBJ2-5; 7 bases align to TRBD1. Gene TRBJ2-7 matches the end of the DNA better, so the J call may be wrong. The CDR3 runs to 14 residues. CDR1 MNHNS and CDR2 SASEGT come from the germline V gene. CDR3: CASSTGASTYEQYF. For the CDR3, the DNA is TGTGCCAGCAGTACAGGGGCGTCTACCTACGAGCAGTACTTC.

The chain combines TRBV5-1 with TRBJ2-7; tentatively, D is TRBD1 (6 bases). This CDR3 has 15 residues. Germline lookup yields CDR1 SGHRS and CDR2 YFSETQ. The ends were cut back, 9 bases at V and 2 bases at J, with 21 bases in the middle. The CDR3 spells CATSRMQGPAYEQYF. CDR3 sequence (DNA): TGCGCCACCTCTCGGATGCAGGGGCCAGCCTACGAGCAGTACTTC.

This clone appeared a single time. The chain is built from TRBV6-5 and TRBJ1-4, with D perhaps matching TRBD1 (5 bases). CDR3 length: 14 amino acids. Per the germline V gene, CDR1 is MNHEY and CDR2 is SVGAGI. V was shortened by 6 bases and J by 0 bases, with 8 bases between the two germline ends. In nucleotides, the CDR3 is TGTGCCAGCAGGTGGGGGGCAACTAATGAAAAACTGTTTTTT. Protein: CASRWGATNEKLFF.